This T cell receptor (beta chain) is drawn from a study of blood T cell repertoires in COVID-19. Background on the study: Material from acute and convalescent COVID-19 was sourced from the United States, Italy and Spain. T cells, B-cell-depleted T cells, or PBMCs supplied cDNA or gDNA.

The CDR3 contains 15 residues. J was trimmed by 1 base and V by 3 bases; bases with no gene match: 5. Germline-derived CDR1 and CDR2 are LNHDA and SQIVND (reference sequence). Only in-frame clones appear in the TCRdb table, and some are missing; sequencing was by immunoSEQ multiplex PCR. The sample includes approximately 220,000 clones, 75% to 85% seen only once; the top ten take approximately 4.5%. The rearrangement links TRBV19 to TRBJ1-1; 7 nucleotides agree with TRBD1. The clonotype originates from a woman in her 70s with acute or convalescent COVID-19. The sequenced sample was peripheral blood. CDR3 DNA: TGTGCCAGTAGTATCGACCGACAGGGGAACACTGAAGCTTTCTTT. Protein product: CASSIDRQGNTEAFF.